Below are 25 T cell receptor beta chains sequenced from a single sample in a study of neoadjuvant nivolumab and ipilimumab in lung cancer. Sequenced by immunoSEQ multiplex PCR; TCRdb stores in-frame clones only, minus some. The sample shows more than 40,000 clones, around 89% of them seen only once. The sample in question was blood, obtained before neoadjuvant nivolumab, alone or with ipilimumab. The receptors here all came from an adult with non-small cell lung cancer. Some clones in this sample may be carry-over from other donors' samples.

The table lists this clone with a count of one. This chain links TRBV5-5 with TRBJ1-2, with 11 bases identical to TRBD1. The V segment lost 3 bases and the J segment 8 bases; nucleotides outside the gene matches: 15. Germline CDR1 is SGHKS and CDR2 is YYEKEE (reference sequence). CDR3 size: 17 residues. The CDR3 nucleotides are TGTGCCAGCAGCTATGGACAGGGGGCGCAGGTTAGGTACGGCTACACCTTC. Protein sequence: CASSYGQGAQVRYGYTF.

V usage is TRBV15 and J usage is TRBJ2-1; no clear D. From germline, CDR1 is LNHNV and CDR2 YYDKDF (reference sequence). This CDR3 region has 15 residues. Trimming pared 2 bases from V and 5 bases from J, leaving 13 bases between. DNA for the CDR3: TGTGCCACCAGCAGACTGCACGGAGCCGACAATGAGCAGTTCTTC. It yields the protein CATSRLHGADNEQFF. Full variable domain (outside the CDR3, taken from reference TRBV15 and TRBJ2-1): DAMVIQNPRYQVTQFGKPVTLSCSQTLNHNVMYWYQQKSSQAPKLLFHYYDKDFNNEADTPDNFQSRRPNTSFCFLDIRSPGLGDTAMYLCATSRLHGADNEQFFGPGTRLTVL.

The chain carries TRBV5-6 and TRBJ2-6; possibly TRBD1 for D (6 bases). The CDR3 spans 16 residues. The ends were cut back, 1 base at V and 4 bases at J, with 12 bases in the middle. CDR1 and CDR2 from the germline V gene are SGHDT and YYEEEE. CDR3 DNA: TGTGCCAGCAGCTTGTACCAGGGGTTAGGGGCCAACGTCCTGACTTTC. Protein product: CASSLYQGLGANVLTF. Combining the CDR3 with reference TRBV5-6 and TRBJ2-6 gives the whole variable domain DAGVTQSPTHLIKTRGQQVTLRCSPKSGHDTVSWYQQALGQGPQFIFQYYEEEERQRGNFPDRFSGHQFPNYSSELNVNALLLGDSALYLCASSLYQGLGANVLTFGAGSRLTVL.

The genes are TRBV29-1 and TRBJ2-7; perhaps TRBD2 as D (6 bases). V was shortened by 0 bases and J by 0 bases, with 12 bases between the two germline ends. Germline values: CDR1 SQVTM, CDR2 ANQGSEA. This CDR3 spans 15 amino acids. The CDR3 region has the DNA TGCAGCGTTGAAGATCCGACTAGTCGCTCCTACGAGCAGTACTTC. The encoded protein is CSVEDPTSRSYEQYF.

This chain links TRBV5-4 with TRBJ2-7; D gene ambiguous. The CDR3 contains 11 residues. Germline V gene data show CDR1 as SGHNT and CDR2 as YYREEE (reference sequence). Trimming removed 0 bases at V and 5 bases at J, with 3 bases between. The CDR3 DNA reads TGTGCCAGCAGCTTGGTCGACGAGCAGTACTTC. Its protein product is CASSLVDEQYF.

This clone was picked up a small number of times. The genes are TRBV5-6 and TRBJ2-7; D might be TRBD1 or TRBD2, each matching 5 bases. The germline gives CDR1 SGHDT, CDR2 YYEEEE. Trimming removed 4 bases at V and 4 bases at J, with 9 bases between. The CDR3 runs 12 residues. DNA for the CDR3: TGTGCCAGCAGCACGGGACCTTACGAGCAGTACTTC. It codes for CASSTGPYEQYF.

The genes are TRBV5-1 and TRBJ1-1, with TRBD1 identical over 8 bases. Germline values: CDR1 SGHRS, CDR2 YFSETQ. This CDR3 contains 16 residues. V gave up 3 bases and J gave up 7 bases; unmatched junction bases: 14. The CDR3: CASSSQDRVNPGEAFF. CDR3 in DNA: TGCGCCAGCAGCTCCCAGGACAGGGTGAATCCCGGTGAAGCTTTCTTT.

CDR3 nucleotide sequence: TGCGCCAGCAGCTTAGCGGCCGCAGATACGCAGTATTTT. It encodes CASSLAAADTQYF. This chain links TRBV5-1 with TRBJ2-3; tentative D call: TRBD2 (5 bases). There are 13 residues in the CDR3. The V end lost 2 bases, the J end lost 4 bases, and 8 bases lay between the germline ends. Germline V gene lookup returns CDR1 SGHRS and CDR2 YFSETQ.

The V gene is TRBV13, the J gene TRBJ2-3; 9 bases match TRBD1. The trim removed 3 bases at V and 4 bases at J, leaving 5 bases unmatched. The CDR3 is made up of 15 amino acids. Germline loops: CDR1 PRHDT, CDR2 FYEKMQ (reference sequence). The CDR3 DNA sequence: TGTGCCAGCAGCTTTGGGACAGGGAGGCCAGATACGCAGTATTTT. It encodes CASSFGTGRPDTQYF. Full variable domain (missing parts from reference TRBV13 and TRBJ2-3): AAGVIQSPRHLIKEKRETATLKCYPIPRHDTVYWYQQGPGQDPQFLISFYEKMQSDKGSIPDRFSAQQFSDYHSELNMSSLELGDSALYFCASSFGTGRPDTQYFGPGTRLTVL.

The J gene is TRBJ1-2, the V gene TRBV4-1, with D unclear. Germline CDR1 MGHRA, CDR2 YSYEKL. V was clipped by 0 bases and J by 0 bases, with 11 bases between them. This CDR3 region has 16 residues. As DNA, the CDR3 is TGCGCCAGCAGCCAAGATGTTGCCAGAGCTAACTATGGCTACACCTTC. It encodes CASSQDVARANYGYTF.

The chain links TRBV2 to TRBJ1-5, with 7 nucleotides matching TRBD1. The germline gives CDR1 SNHLY, CDR2 FYNNEI. The trim removed 6 bases at V and 4 bases at J, leaving 12 bases unmatched. The CDR3 totals 16 residues. The CDR3: CASSERGGRGNQPQHF. As DNA, the CDR3 is TGTGCCAGCAGCGAGAGAGGGGGCCGGGGGAATCAGCCCCAGCATTTT.

V gene TRBV6-1 combines with J gene TRBJ1-1, with 7 bases matching TRBD1. The CDR3 contains 14 residues. Germline V CDR1 and CDR2: MNHNS, SASEGT. Trimming took 1 base from V and 8 from J; bases not matched to a gene: 7. CDR3 amino acids: CASSEEGTASEAFF. The CDR3 nucleotides read TGTGCCAGCAGTGAAGAGGGGACAGCATCCGAAGCTTTCTTT.

The chain recombines TRBV4-1 with TRBJ2-7, with D tentatively TRBD1 or TRBD2 (5 bases each). The CDR3 has 14 amino acids. V was clipped by 0 bases and J by 6 bases, with 12 bases between them. Germline assignment: CDR1 MGHRA and CDR2 YSYEKL. The CDR3: CASSQDVGEREQYF. CDR3 in DNA: TGCGCCAGCAGCCAAGATGTGGGGGAGCGCGAGCAGTACTTC.

The chain joins TRBV6-5 to TRBJ2-7; weak D call: TRBD1 (6 bases). The V gene's germline CDR1 is MNHEY and CDR2 SVGAGI. CDR3 length: 14 amino acids. Trimming shortened V by 2 bases and J by 3 bases, and 11 bases separated the two germline ends. The CDR3 DNA reads TGTGCCAGCAGTTACGTTGGGGGCCTCTACGAGCAGTACTTC. Amino acid sequence: CASSYVGGLYEQYF.

The chain links TRBV5-4 to TRBJ2-3; D ambiguous. V was pared by 2 bases and J by 3 bases, with 4 bases between. There are 12 residues in the CDR3. Looked up from germline, CDR1 is SGHNT and CDR2 is YYREEE (reference sequence). The CDR3 region is CASSLPTDTQYF. The CDR3 region has the DNA TGTGCCAGCAGCTTACCGACAGATACGCAGTATTTT.

The chain carries TRBV9 and TRBJ1-2, with D tentatively TRBD1 (6 bases). Per germline, CDR1 SGDLS and CDR2 YYNGEE. Trimming stripped 0 bases from V and 2 bases from J, with 11 bases between. This CDR3 region has 15 residues. The CDR3, as DNA: TGTGCCAGCAGCGTAGGGGGGGCCCTGAACTATGGCTACACCTTC. This gives the protein CASSVGGALNYGYTF.

This clone has only one observation. The chain carries TRBV29-1 and TRBJ2-1, with TRBD1 as a possible D gene (6 bases). Deletions cut 3 bases from V and 3 bases from J, with 24 bases between. CDR3 length: 18 amino acids. The germline V gene has CDR1 SQVTM and CDR2 ANQGSEA. As DNA, the CDR3 is TGCAGCGTTGACGTGGTGGGAGACAGGACAGCGTACTACAATGAGCAGTTCTTC. Translating it yields CSVDVVGDRTAYYNEQFF.

The V and J genes are TRBV27 and TRBJ2-2; 7 bases are shared with TRBD1. CDR1 and CDR2 from the germline V gene are MNHEY and SMNVEV (reference sequence). The CDR3 loop spans 15 amino acids. The V gene end was trimmed by 6 bases and the J gene end by 2 bases; junction bases not matched to a gene: 6. In DNA, the CDR3 is TGTGCCAGCAGGCTGGGGACAGTCAACACCGGGGAGCTGTTTTTT. Protein: CASRLGTVNTGELFF.

This chain uses TRBV5-1 with TRBJ2-7; no clear D gene. The germline V gene has CDR1 SGHRS and CDR2 YFSETQ. CDR3 length equals 14 residues. Trimming shortened V by 0 bases and J by 4 bases, and 11 bases separated the two germline ends. The CDR3 protein is CASSLGTDLYEQYF. For the CDR3, the DNA is TGCGCCAGCAGCTTGGGAACAGACTTATACGAGCAGTACTTC.

The rearrangement joins TRBV9 to TRBJ2-3, with 8 bases identical to TRBD2. V dropped 0 bases and J dropped 0; count of bases not matched to a gene: 3. Germline CDR1 is SGDLS and CDR2 is YYNGEE. CDR3 length: 16 amino acids. The CDR3 spells CASSVVPSGSTDTQYF. For the CDR3, the DNA is TGTGCCAGCAGCGTAGTCCCTAGCGGGAGCACAGATACGCAGTATTTT.

The gene calls are TRBV7-6 and TRBJ2-5; a weak D match, TRBD1 (6 bases). The CDR3 length is 15 residues. Germline CDR1 and CDR2: SGHVS and FNYEAQ. Deletions cut 2 bases from V and 1 base from J, with 11 bases between. This chain's CDR3 is CASSLWWTVQETQYF. The CDR3 region has the DNA TGTGCCAGCAGCTTATGGTGGACAGTCCAAGAGACCCAGTACTTC.

This clone was found once. The V call is TRBV19, the J call TRBJ1-2; 8 nucleotides align to TRBD1. Germline CDR1 and CDR2: LNHDA and SQIVND (reference sequence). This CDR3 region has 14 residues. After removal of 9 bases from V and 2 bases from J, the junction contained 8 bases not matched to a gene. As DNA, the CDR3 is TGTGCCAGCAGAGGACAGGGAGGCAACTATGGCTACACCTTC. It translates to CASRGQGGNYGYTF.

The chain is built from TRBV6-5 and TRBJ2-7; D unclear. The CDR3 is made up of 14 amino acids. Germline V CDR1 and CDR2: MNHEY, SVGAGI. V was pared by 5 bases and J by 3 bases, with 14 bases between. In DNA form, the CDR3 reads TGTGCCAGCAGTCCCCGTGCCTCCGTCTACGAGCAGTACTTC. This translates into CASSPRASVYEQYF.

V and J are TRBV9 and TRBJ2-1; D is uncertain. The CDR3 has 15 amino acids. CDR1 is SGDLS and CDR2 is YYNGEE in the germline V gene. Trimming took 0 bases from V and 0 from J, leaving 7 bases between them. The CDR3 loop reads CASSVVESSYNEQFF. The CDR3 DNA reads TGTGCCAGCAGCGTAGTGGAGAGCTCCTACAATGAGCAGTTCTTC.

This rearrangement joins TRBV5-6 to TRBJ2-7; D might be TRBD2 (5 bases). Germline assignment: CDR1 SGHDT and CDR2 YYEEEE. The CDR3 covers 13 residues. Trimming left V 4 bases short and J 3 bases short, with 11 bases between. The CDR3 sequence is CASSPRGSYEQYF. Here the CDR3 DNA reads TGTGCCAGCAGCCCCCGGGGAAGCTACGAGCAGTACTTC.